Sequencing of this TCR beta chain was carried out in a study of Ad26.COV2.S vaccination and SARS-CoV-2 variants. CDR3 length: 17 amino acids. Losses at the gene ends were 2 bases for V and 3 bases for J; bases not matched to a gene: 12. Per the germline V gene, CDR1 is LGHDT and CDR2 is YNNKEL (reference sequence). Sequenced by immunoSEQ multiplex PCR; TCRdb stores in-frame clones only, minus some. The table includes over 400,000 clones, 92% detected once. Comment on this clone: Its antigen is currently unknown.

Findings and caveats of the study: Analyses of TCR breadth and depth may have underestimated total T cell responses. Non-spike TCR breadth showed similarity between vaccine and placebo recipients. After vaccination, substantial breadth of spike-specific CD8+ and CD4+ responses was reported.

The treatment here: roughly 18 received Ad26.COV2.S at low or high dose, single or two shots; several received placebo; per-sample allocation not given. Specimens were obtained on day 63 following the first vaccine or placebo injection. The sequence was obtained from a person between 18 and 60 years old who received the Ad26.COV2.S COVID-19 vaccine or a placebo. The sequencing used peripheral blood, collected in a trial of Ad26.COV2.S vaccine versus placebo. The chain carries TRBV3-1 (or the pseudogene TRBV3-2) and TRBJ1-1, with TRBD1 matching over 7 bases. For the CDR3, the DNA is TGTGCCAGCAGCCAAACGTTATCCTTCACAGGGGACACTGAAGCTTTCTTT. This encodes CASSQTLSFTGDTEAFF.